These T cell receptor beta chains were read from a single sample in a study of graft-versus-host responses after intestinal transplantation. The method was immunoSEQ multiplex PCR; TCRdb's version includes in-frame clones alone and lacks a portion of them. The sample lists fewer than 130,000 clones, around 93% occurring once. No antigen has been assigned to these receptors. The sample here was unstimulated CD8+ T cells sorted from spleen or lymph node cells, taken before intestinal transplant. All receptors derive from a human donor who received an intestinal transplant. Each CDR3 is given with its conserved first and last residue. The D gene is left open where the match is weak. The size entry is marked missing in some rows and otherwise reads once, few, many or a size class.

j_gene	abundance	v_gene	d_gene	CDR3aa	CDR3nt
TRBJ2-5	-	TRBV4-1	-	CASSQAVLGGEGETQYF	TGCGCCAGCAGCCAGGCGGTGTTGGGGGGAGAGGGAGAGACCCAGTACTTC
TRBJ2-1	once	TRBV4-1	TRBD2	CASSHPGLAGDEQFF	TGCGCCAGCAGCCACCCGGGACTAGCCGGGGATGAGCAGTTCTTC
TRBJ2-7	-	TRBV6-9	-	CASSCITFSYEQYF	TGTGCCAGCAGTTGTATAACCTTTTCCTACGAGCAGTACTTC
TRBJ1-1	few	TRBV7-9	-	CASSLLGRDPEAFF	TGTGCCAGCAGCTTATTGGGCAGGGACCCTGAAGCTTTCTTT
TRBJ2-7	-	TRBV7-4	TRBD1	CASSRDRGLHEQYF	TGTGCCAGCAGCCGCGACAGGGGTCTTCACGAGCAGTACTTC
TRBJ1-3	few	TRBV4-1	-	CASSQVGGKTGNTIYF	TGCGCCAGCAGCCAAGTAGGGGGAAAAACTGGAAACACCATATATTTT
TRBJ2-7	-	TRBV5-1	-	CASSFTTGSYEQYF	TGCGCCAGCAGCTTCACAACGGGAAGCTACGAGCAGTACTTC
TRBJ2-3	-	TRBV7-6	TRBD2	CASSLGGGRPDTQYF	TGTGCCAGCAGCTTGGGCGGGGGGAGACCAGATACGCAGTATTTT
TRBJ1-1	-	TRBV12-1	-	CASSCEAFF	TGTGCCAGCAGCTGTGAAGCTTTCTTT
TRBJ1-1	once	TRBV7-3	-	CASSFRDLNTEAFF	TGTGCCAGCAGCTTCCGGGATTTGAACACTGAAGCTTTCTTT
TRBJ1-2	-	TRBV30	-	CAWNPRNYGYTF	TGTGCCTGGAACCCGAGGAACTATGGCTACACCTTC
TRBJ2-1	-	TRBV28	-	CASSLEGSSYNEQFF	TGTGCCAGCAGTTTAGAAGGGAGCTCCTACAATGAGCAGTTCTTC
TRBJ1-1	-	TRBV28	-	CANPGPDTEAFF	TGTGCCAACCCGGGACCCGACACTGAAGCTTTCTTT
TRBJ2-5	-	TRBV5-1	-	CASGWTDQETQYF	TGCGCCAGCGGGTGGACAGACCAAGAGACCCAGTACTTC
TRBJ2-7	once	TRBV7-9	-	CASSPPTPTYEQYF	TGTGCCAGCAGCCCCCCTACGCCGACCTACGAGCAGTACTTC
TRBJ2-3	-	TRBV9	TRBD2	CASSVRSGGSTDTQYF	TGTGCCAGCAGCGTGAGGAGCGGGGGGAGCACAGATACGCAGTATTTT
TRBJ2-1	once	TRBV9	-	CASSERASEQFF	TGTGCCAGCAGCGAGAGGGCCAGTGAGCAGTTCTTC
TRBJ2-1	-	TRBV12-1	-	CASSEGLGTYNEQFF	TGTGCCAGCAGCGAAGGACTAGGTACCTACAATGAGCAGTTCTTC
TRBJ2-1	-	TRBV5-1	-	CASNHGGEQFF	TGCGCCAGCAACCATGGGGGTGAGCAGTTCTTC
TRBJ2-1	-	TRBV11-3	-	CASSLGYSQYNEQFF	TGTGCCAGCAGCTTAGGGTACAGCCAGTACAATGAGCAGTTCTTC
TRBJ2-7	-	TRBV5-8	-	CASSLGGRSYEQYF	TGTGCCAGCAGCTTGGGTGGCAGATCCTACGAGCAGTACTTC
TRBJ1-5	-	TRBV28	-	CASSLPGPPAQPQHF	TGTGCCAGCAGTTTACCGGGACCACCGGCGCAGCCCCAGCATTTT
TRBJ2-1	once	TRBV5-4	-	CASSLERSGAYNEQFF	TGTGCCAGCAGCTTGGAACGTTCAGGGGCCTACAATGAGCAGTTCTTC
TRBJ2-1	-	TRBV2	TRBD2	CASTSGSVSEQFF	TGTGCCAGCACTAGCGGGAGCGTAAGTGAGCAGTTCTTC
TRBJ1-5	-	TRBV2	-	CASSVGGDRSAIQHF	TGTGCCAGCAGTGTTGGAGGAGACAGGTCCGCAATCCAGCATTTT
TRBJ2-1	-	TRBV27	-	CASSLGDSYNEQFF	TGTGCCAGCAGTTTGGGGGATTCCTACAATGAGCAGTTCTTC
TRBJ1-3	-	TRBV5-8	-	CASSLSLSGNTIYF	TGTGCCAGCAGCTTAAGTCTCTCTGGAAACACCATATATTTT
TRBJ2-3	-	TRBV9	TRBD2	CASSPTLAGTDTQYF	TGTGCCAGCAGCCCCACTCTAGCGGGCACAGATACGCAGTATTTT
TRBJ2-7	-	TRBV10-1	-	CASSGGQSYEQYF	TGCGCCAGCAGTGGGGGTCAATCCTACGAGCAGTACTTC